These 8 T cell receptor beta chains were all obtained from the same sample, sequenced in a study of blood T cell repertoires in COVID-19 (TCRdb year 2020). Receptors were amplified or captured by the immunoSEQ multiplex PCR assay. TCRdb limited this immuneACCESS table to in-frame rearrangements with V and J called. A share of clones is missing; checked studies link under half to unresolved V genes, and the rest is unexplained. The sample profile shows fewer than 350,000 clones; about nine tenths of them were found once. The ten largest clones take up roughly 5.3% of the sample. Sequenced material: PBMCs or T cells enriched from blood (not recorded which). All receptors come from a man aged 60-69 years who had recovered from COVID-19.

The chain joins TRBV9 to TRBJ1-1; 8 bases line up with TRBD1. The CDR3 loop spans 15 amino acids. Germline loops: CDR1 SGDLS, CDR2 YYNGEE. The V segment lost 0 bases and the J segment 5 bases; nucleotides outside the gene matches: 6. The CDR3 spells CASSVDGQGGTEAFF. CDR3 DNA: TGTGCCAGCAGCGTAGACGGACAGGGCGGTACTGAAGCTTTCTTT.

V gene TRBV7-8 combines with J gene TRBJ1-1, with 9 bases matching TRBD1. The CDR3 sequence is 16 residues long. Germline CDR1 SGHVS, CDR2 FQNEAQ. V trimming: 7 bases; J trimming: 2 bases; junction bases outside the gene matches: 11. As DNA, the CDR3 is TGTGCCAGCACCCCGGACAGGGGCTTCGTTAACACTGAAGCTTTCTTT. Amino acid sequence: CASTPDRGFVNTEAFF. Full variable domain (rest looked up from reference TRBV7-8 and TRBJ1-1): GAGVSQSPRYKVAKRGQDVALRCDPISGHVSLFWYQQALGQGPEFLTYFQNEAQLDKSGLPSDRFFAERPEGSVSTLKIQRTQQEDSAVYLCASTPDRGFVNTEAFFGQGTRLTVV.

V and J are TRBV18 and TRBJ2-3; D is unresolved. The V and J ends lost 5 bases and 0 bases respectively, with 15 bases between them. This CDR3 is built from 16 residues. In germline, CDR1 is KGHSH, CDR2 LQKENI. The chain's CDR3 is CASSENEVQSTDTQYF. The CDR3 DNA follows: TGTGCCAGCTCAGAGAACGAAGTCCAAAGCACAGATACGCAGTATTTT. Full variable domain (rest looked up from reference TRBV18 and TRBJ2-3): NAGVMQNPRHLVRRRGQEARLRCSPMKGHSHVYWYRQLPEEGLKFMVYLQKENIIDESGMPKERFSAEFPKEGPSILRIQQVVRGDSAAYFCASSENEVQSTDTQYFGPGTRLTVL.

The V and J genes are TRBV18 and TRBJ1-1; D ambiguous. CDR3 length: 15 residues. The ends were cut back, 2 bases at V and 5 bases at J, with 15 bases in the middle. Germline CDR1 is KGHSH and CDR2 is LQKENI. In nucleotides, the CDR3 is TGTGCCAGCTCACCAAGTTCGGTCTTGAGGACTGAAGCTTTCTTT. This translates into CASSPSSVLRTEAFF.

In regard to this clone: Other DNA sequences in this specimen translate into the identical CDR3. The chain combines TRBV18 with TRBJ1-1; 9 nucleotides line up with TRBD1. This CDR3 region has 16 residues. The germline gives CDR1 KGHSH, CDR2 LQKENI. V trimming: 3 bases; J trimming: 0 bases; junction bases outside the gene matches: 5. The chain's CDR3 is CASSPGTGGLNTEAFF. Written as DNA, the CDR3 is TGTGCCAGCTCACCGGGTACAGGGGGCTTGAACACTGAAGCTTTCTTT.

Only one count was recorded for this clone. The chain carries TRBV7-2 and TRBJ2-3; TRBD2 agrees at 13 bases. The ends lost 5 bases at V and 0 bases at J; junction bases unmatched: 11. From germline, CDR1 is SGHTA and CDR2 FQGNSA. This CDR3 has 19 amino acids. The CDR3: CASSGQSGTSGTSTDTQYF. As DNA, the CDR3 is TGTGCCAGCAGCGGACAATCCGGGACTAGCGGGACGAGCACAGATACGCAGTATTTT.

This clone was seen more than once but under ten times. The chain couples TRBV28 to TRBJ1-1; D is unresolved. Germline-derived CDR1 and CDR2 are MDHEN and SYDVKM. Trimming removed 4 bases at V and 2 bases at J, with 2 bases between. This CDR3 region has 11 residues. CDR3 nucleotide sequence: TGTGCCAGCAGTTCTAACACTGAAGCTTTCTTT. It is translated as CASSSNTEAFF.

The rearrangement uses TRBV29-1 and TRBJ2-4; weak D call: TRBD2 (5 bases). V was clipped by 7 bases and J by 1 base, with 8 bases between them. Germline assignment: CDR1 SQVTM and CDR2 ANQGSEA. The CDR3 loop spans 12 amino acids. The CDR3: CSGTGAKNIQYF. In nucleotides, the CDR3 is TGCAGCGGAACGGGGGCCAAAAACATTCAGTACTTC.